This entry describes one T cell receptor beta chain. The sample originates from a study of blood T cell repertoires in COVID-19. Study information: The United States, Italy and Spain provided the acute and convalescent COVID-19 samples. The cDNA or gDNA used as material had been derived from T cells, B-cell-depleted T cells, or PBMCs.

Original methodology: Estimation of nucleated cell counts relied on the amplification of reference gene primers. The method was immunoSEQ multiplex PCR; TCRdb's version includes in-frame clones alone and lacks a portion of them. V, J and clone size are taken as reported in that table, and D and trimming were inferred from the DNA itself. The data show roughly 250,000 clones, around 88% seen once. Germline loops: CDR1 KGHSH, CDR2 LQKENI. CDR3 length: 16 amino acids. V trimming: 2 bases; J trimming: 0 bases; junction bases outside the gene matches: 7. J is TRBJ2-7 and V is TRBV18, with TRBD2 matching over 7 bases. The TCR comes from a man aged 30-40 years with acute or convalescent COVID-19. Material for sequencing was peripheral blood. In nucleotides, the CDR3 is TGTGCCAGCTCACCATTTAAAGGCGGGAGCTCCTACGAGCAGTACTTC. This codes for CASSPFKGGSSYEQYF.